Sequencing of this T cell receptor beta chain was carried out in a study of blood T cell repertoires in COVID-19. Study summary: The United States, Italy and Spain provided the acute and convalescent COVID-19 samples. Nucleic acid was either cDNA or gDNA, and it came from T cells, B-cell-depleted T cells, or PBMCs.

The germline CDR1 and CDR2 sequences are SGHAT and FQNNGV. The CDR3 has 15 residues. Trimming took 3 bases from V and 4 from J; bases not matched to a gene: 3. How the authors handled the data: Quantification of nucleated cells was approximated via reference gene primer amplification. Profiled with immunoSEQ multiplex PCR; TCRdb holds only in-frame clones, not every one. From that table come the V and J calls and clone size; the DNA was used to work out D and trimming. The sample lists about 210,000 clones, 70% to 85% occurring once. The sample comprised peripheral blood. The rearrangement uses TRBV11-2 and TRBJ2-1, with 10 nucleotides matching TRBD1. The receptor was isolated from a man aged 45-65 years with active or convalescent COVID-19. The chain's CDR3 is CASSFRTGGYNEQFF. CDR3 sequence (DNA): TGTGCCAGCAGCTTCAGGACAGGGGGGTACAATGAGCAGTTCTTC.